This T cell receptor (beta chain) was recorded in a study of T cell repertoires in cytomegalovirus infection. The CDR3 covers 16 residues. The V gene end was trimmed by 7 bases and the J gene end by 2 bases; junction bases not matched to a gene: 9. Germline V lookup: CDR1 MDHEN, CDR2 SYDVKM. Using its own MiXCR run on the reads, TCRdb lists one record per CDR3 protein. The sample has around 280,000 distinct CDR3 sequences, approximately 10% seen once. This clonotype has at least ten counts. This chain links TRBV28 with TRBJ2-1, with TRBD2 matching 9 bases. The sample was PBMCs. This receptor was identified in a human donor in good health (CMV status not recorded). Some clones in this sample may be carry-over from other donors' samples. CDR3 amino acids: CASTQQRGAPYNEQFF. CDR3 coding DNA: TGTGCCAGCACCCAACAGCGGGGGGCCCCCTACAATGAGCAGTTCTTC.